This T cell receptor beta chain was observed in a study of blood T cell repertoires in COVID-19. About the research overall: Specimens from acute and convalescent COVID-19 originated in the United States, Italy and Spain.

V was trimmed by 2 bases and J by 3 bases, leaving 14 bases between them. This CDR3 contains 15 residues. Germline values: CDR1 MNHNS, CDR2 SASEGT. This clone appeared a few times. Authors' processing steps: Reference gene primer amplification gave nucleated cell count estimates. Clones were sequenced by immunoSEQ multiplex PCR, and TCRdb holds only the in-frame ones, with some missing. That table gives V, J and clone size, and the DNA gave D and trimming. The sample contains about 73,000 clones, 70% to 75% of which appear only once. The clonotype was recovered from a man in his 60s with acute or convalescent COVID-19. The rearrangement joins TRBV6-1 to TRBJ2-7, with unresolved D. Source material: peripheral blood. Written as DNA, the CDR3 is TGTGCCAGCAGTGAAATGGCAGGTGTGGACTACGAGCAGTACGTC. This sequence encodes CASSEMAGVDYEQYV.